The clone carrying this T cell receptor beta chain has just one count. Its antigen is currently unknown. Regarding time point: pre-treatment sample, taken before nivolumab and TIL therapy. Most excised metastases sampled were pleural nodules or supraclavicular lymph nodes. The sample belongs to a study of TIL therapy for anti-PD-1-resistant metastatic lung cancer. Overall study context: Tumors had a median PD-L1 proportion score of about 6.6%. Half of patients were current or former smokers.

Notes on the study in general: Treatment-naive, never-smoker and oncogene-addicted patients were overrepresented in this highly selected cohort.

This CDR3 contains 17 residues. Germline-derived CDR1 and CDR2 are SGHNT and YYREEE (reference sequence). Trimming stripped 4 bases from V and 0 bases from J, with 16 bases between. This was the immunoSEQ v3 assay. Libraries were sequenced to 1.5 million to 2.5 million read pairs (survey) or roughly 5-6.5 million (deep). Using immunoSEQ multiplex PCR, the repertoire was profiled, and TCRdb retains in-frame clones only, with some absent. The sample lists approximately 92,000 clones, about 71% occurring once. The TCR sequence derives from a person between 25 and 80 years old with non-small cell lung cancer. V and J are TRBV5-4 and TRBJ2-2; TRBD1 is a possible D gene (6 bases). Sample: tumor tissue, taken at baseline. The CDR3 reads CASSPGTRVANTGELFF. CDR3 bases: TGTGCCAGCAGCCCAGGGACACGGGTAGCGAACACCGGGGAGCTGTTTTTT.